These 9 T cell receptor beta chains were sequenced from one sample in a study of human T cells and chemical hapten exposure (dated by TCRdb to the early 2020s). Libraries were prepared through RACE. The data were produced on a NextSeq 500. In-frame beta chains were kept once TCRdb had trimmed the public reads at Q25 with fastp and called clones with MiXCR. Each CDR3 protein gets just one entry, which takes the most common genes and DNA from the rows behind it. This sample comprises about 360,000 distinct CDR3 sequences, 4.8% of them detected only once. The ten largest make up 2% to 2.5% of the sample. The time point label for this specimen denotes: patch test 1, 2 weeks after DPC sensitization. According to the study, the label for this sample's treatment or condition signals: therapeutic diphenylcyclopropenone sensitization with weekly scalp DPC. The sample here was whole blood, taken in connection with sensitization to the hapten diphenylcyclopropenone (DPC). These receptors originate from a woman in her fifties or sixties with alopecia areata. Some clones in this sample may be carry-over from other donors' samples.

This clonotype occurred many times. The J gene is TRBJ1-2, the V gene TRBV9; D is ambiguous. Trimming took off 4 bases at V and 7 bases at J, with 14 bases between the two ends. The CDR3 contains 13 residues. Germline CDR1 SGDLS, CDR2 YYNGEE. The CDR3 DNA follows: TGTGCCAGCAGCTTTAGTGAGATTCGTGGCTACACCTTC. As protein: CASSFSEIRGYTF.

This clonotype was recorded at least ten times. V usage is TRBV12-3 or TRBV12-4 and J usage is TRBJ1-1; TRBD1 might be the D (5 bases). The CDR3 sequence is 17 residues long. Trimming took 1 base from V and 0 from J, leaving 15 bases between them. DNA for the CDR3: TGTGCCAGCAGTTTAGTAGGACAAGGGACGGTGAACACTGAAGCTTTCTTT. Residues: CASSLVGQGTVNTEAFF.

Many counts were recorded for this clonotype. The CDR3 is CASSLTLGPGEVGQPQHF. The CDR3, as DNA: TGTGCCAGCAGCTTAACGCTAGGCCCAGGGGAAGTGGGTCAGCCCCAGCATTTT. The chain is built from TRBV7-3 and TRBJ1-5; a possible D gene is TRBD1 (6 bases). Trimming took 0 bases from V and 6 from J, leaving 21 bases between them. The CDR3 covers 18 residues. Germline values: CDR1 SGHTA, CDR2 FQGTGA.

This clonotype has ten or more counts. This sequence joins TRBV7-8 and TRBJ1-4; the D is unclear. Per the germline V gene, CDR1 is SGHVS and CDR2 is FQNEAQ. CDR3 length equals 14 residues. Trimming removed 5 bases from V and 2 bases from J, with 9 bases in between. Written as DNA, the CDR3 is TGTGCCAGCAGCCGAAGCGGCACTAATGAAAAACTGTTTTTT. Its translation is CASSRSGTNEKLFF.

This clonotype was observed a few times. The gene calls are TRBV12-3 or TRBV12-4 and TRBJ1-5, with 9 bases identical to TRBD1. The CDR3 extends over 16 amino acids. V shed 3 bases, J shed 6 bases, and the junction held 9 bases outside the gene matches. CDR3 in DNA: TGTGCCAGCAGTTTCACAACAGGGGGCGCGGGTCAGCCCCAGCATTTT. It specifies CASSFTTGGAGQPQHF.

This clonotype appeared many times. The chain carries TRBV2 and TRBJ2-1; TRBD1 agrees at 7 bases. Per germline, CDR1 SNHLY and CDR2 FYNNEI. V was clipped by 4 bases and J by 4 bases; unmatched bases: 10. The CDR3 is 16 amino acids. In DNA, the CDR3 is TGTGCCAGCAGTGTATGGAGGACAGGATCGTACAATGAGCAGTTCTTC. As protein: CASSVWRTGSYNEQFF.

This clonotype was seen at least ten times. V gene TRBV7-6 combines with J gene TRBJ2-1; 12 bases line up with TRBD2. Germline V gene data show CDR1 as SGHVS and CDR2 as FNYEAQ. CDR3 length: 20 amino acids. Trimming at V came to 2 bases and at J to 3 bases, leaving 14 bases not matched to a gene. The CDR3 sequence: CASSLPTRTSGEINYNEQFF. For the CDR3, the DNA is TGTGCCAGCAGCTTACCCACCCGGACTAGCGGGGAAATTAACTACAATGAGCAGTTCTTC. Using reference TRBV7-6 and TRBJ2-1 for the parts outside the CDR3, the full variable domain is GAGVSQSPRYKVTKRGQDVALRCDPISGHVSLYWYRQALGQGPEFLTYFNYEAQQDKSGLPNDRFSAERPEGSISTLTIQRTEQRDSAMYRCASSLPTRTSGEINYNEQFFGPGTRLTVL.

This clonotype was detected many times. V is TRBV9 and J is TRBJ1-1; 10 bases match TRBD1. The CDR3 is made up of 15 amino acids. CDR1 is SGDLS and CDR2 is YYNGEE in the germline V gene. V lost 4 bases, J lost 3 bases, and 6 bases stayed unmatched. Here the CDR3 reads CASSLWTGGDTEAFF. DNA of the CDR3: TGTGCCAGCAGCTTATGGACAGGGGGGGACACTGAAGCTTTCTTT.

This clonotype was detected a few times. The V gene is TRBV6-6, the J gene TRBJ2-7; no clear D gene. V lost 2 bases, J lost 2 bases, and 10 bases lay in between. Per the germline V gene, CDR1 is MNHNY and CDR2 is SVGAGI (reference sequence). The CDR3 spans 14 residues. The CDR3 here is CASSYVDGAYEQYF. In nucleotides, the CDR3 is TGTGCCAGCAGTTACGTGGACGGTGCCTACGAGCAGTACTTC.